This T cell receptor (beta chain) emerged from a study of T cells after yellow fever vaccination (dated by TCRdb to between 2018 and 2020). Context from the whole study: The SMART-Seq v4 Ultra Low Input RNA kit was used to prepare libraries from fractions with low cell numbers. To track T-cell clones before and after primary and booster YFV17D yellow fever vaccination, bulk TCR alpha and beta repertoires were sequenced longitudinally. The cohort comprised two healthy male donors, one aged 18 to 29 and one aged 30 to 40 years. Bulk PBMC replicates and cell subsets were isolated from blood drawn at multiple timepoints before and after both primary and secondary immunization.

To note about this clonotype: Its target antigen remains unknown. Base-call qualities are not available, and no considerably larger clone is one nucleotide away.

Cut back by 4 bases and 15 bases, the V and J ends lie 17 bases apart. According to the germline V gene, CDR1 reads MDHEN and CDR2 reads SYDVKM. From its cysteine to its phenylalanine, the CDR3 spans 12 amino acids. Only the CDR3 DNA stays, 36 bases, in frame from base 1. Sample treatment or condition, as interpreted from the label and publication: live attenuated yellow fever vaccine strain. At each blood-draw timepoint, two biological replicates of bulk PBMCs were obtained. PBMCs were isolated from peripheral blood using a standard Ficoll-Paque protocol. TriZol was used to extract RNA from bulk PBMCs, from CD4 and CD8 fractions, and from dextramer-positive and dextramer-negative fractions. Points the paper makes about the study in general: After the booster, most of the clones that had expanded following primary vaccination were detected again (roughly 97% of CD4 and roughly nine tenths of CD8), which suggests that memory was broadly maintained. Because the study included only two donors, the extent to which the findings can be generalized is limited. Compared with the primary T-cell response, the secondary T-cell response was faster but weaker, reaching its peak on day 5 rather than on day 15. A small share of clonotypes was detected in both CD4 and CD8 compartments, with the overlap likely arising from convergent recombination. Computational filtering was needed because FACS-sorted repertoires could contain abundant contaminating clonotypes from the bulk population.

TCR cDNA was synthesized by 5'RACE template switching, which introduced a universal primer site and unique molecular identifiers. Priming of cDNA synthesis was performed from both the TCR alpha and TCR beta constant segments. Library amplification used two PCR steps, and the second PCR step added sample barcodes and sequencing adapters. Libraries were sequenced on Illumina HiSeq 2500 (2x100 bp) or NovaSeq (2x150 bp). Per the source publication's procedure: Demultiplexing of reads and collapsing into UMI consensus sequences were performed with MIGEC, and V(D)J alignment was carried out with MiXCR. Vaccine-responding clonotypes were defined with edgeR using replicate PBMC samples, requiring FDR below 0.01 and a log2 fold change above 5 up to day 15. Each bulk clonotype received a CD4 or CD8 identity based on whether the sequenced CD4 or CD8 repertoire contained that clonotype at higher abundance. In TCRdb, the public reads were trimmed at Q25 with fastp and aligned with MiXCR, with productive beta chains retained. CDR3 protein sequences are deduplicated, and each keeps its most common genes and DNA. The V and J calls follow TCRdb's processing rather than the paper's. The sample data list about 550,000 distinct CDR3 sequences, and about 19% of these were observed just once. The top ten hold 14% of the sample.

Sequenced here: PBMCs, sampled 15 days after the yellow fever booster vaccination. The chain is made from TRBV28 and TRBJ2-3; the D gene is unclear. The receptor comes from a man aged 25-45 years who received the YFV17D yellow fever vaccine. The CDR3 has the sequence CASSSGFLRGYF. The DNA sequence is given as TGTGCCAGCAGTTCGGGCTTCTTACGTGGCTATTTT.